The clone carrying this TCR beta chain was seen at least ten times. What it binds is unknown. Researchers amplified the TCR beta CDR3 regions from RNA transcripts. RT-PCR in the first round (using the HTBI primer set) targeted the TCR CDR3. TCRdb ran MiXCR on the multiplex PCR reads and lists one entry per CDR3 protein. The sample holds 340,000 or so distinct CDR3 sequences, 16% seen once. This sample is drawn from a study of T cells in Graves' hyperthyroidism and ophthalmopathy. Findings of the study overall: Among clonotypes expanded in thyroid above 0.001, most were also found in blood.

Germline-derived CDR1 and CDR2 are MGHRA and YSYEKL. The length of the CDR3 is 16 residues. The germline V and J ends were trimmed by 4 bases and 0 bases, with 16 bases remaining between them. It was 10 ml of fresh peripheral blood that supplied the PBMCs. The sequencing sample was made of blood. The TCR originated in a man aged 25-45 years with Graves' hyperthyroidism. The chain joins TRBV4-1 to TRBJ2-7, with D maybe TRBD2 (6 bases). The DNA for the CDR3 is TGCGCCAGCAGCCGAGGTTTAGCGGATCTCTCCTACGAGCAGTACTTC. Protein sequence: CASSRGLADLSYEQYF.